The present T cell receptor (beta chain) was sequenced within a study of blood T cell repertoires in COVID-19. The overall study: Acute and convalescent COVID-19 specimens originated in the United States, Italy and Spain. PBMCs, B-cell-depleted T cells, or T cells provided the cDNA or gDNA that made up the material.

Per the study methods: Counts of nucleated cells, estimated from reference gene primer amplification, were obtained. Profiling relied on immunoSEQ multiplex PCR, and the TCRdb table lists in-frame clones only, not all of them. V and J calls plus clone size are reproduced from that table; the DNA served to infer D and trimming. The table includes 200,000 to 250,000 clones, about 86% detected once. Trimming removed 3 bases from V and 9 bases from J; junction bases left unmatched: 8. There are 14 residues in the CDR3. CDR1 is SEHNR, CDR2 FQNEAQ, per germline (reference sequence). The sequence came from a man aged 60 to 75 with acute or convalescent COVID-19. The chain couples TRBV7-9 to TRBJ2-1, with 7 bases that match TRBD2. Sequenced material: peripheral blood. The CDR3 sequence: CASSLGGRASEQFF. CDR3 DNA: TGTGCCAGCAGCTTGGGGGGGAGAGCTTCTGAGCAGTTCTTC. Combining the CDR3 with reference TRBV7-9 and TRBJ2-1 gives the whole variable domain DTGVSQNPRHKITKRGQNVTFRCDPISEHNRLYWYRQTLGQGPEFLTYFQNEAQLEKSRLLSDRFSAERPKGSFSTLEIQRTEQGDSAMYLCASSLGGRASEQFFGPGTRLTVL.